The entry below gives a single T cell receptor beta chain sequence along with its context. Its antigen remains unidentified. PCR used 60 Vbeta primers and 13 Jbeta primers. The protocol was immunoSEQ multiplex PCR, while the TCRdb copy is restricted to in-frame clones and leaves out a portion. The sample has about 130,000 clones, 80% seen once. These data come from a study of cytomegalovirus exposure and HLA in healthy donors. Study findings and constraints: Previously analyzed data showed that most TCR beta V segments were productive at a frequency of about 87% or about 30%. CMV serostatus was the sole immune exposure information available. The study listed approximately 160 cytomegalovirus-associated TCR beta chains.

The CDR3 length is 15 residues. From germline, CDR1 is SGHAT and CDR2 FQNNGV. V was shortened by 3 bases and J by 5 bases, with 16 bases between the two germline ends. This sequence joins TRBV11-2 and TRBJ1-1, with D possibly being TRBD1 (6 bases). The TCR originated in a female donor in good health and CMV-seronegative. The sequenced sample was PBMCs. The CDR3 protein is CASSLGTHKGTEAFF. CDR3 in DNA: TGTGCCAGCAGCTTGGGGACACATAAAGGGACTGAAGCTTTCTTT.